Below, 27 T cell receptor beta chains from the same sample are listed, as sequenced in a study of T cell responses to AZD1222 COVID-19 vaccine. Repertoires were generated with immunoSEQ multiplex PCR, while TCRdb's copy carries only in-frame clones and drops some. The table has approximately 80,000 clones, roughly 85% seen once. Material: peripheral blood, obtained 28 days after the second AZD1222 dose. These receptors were taken from an adult who received the AZD1222 COVID-19 vaccine.

The CDR3 DNA follows: TGTGCCAGCAGTGTTAAGGGACTAGCGACGAACACCGGGGAGCTGTTTTTT. Its translation: CASSVKGLATNTGELFF. The genes are TRBV6-1 and TRBJ2-2, with 10 bases lining up with TRBD2. The germline gives CDR1 MNHNS, CDR2 SASEGT. The CDR3 has 17 amino acids. V shed 4 bases and J 0 bases; nucleotides not matched to a gene: 5.

This clone was counted once. This chain links TRBV7-2 with TRBJ2-1; D not certain. CDR1 is SGHTA, CDR2 FQGNSA, per germline. V lost 5 bases and J lost 0, with 11 bases in between. The CDR3 consists of 15 residues. This CDR3 reads CASSPRQPSYNEQFF. In nucleotides, the CDR3 is TGTGCCAGCAGCCCTAGACAACCCTCCTACAATGAGCAGTTCTTC.

This chain joins TRBV5-1 and TRBJ2-7, with 9 bases lining up with TRBD1. V shed 0 bases and J 2 bases; nucleotides not matched to a gene: 6. Germline CDR1 reads SGHRS; CDR2 reads YFSETQ. This CDR3 contains 16 residues. The CDR3 bases are TGCGCCAGCAGCTTGGGGCCAGACAGGGGGGCCTACGAGCAGTACTTC. This gives the protein CASSLGPDRGAYEQYF.

Concerning this clone: The sample contains more than one DNA sequence encoding this CDR3. The genes are TRBV27 and TRBJ1-1, with 7 bases aligning to TRBD1. Germline V gene data show CDR1 as MNHEY and CDR2 as SMNVEV (reference sequence). The CDR3 contains 14 residues. Trimming took 6 bases from V and 0 from J; bases not matched to a gene: 4. CDR3 coding DNA: TGTGCCAGCAGCCGGGACAGATTGAACACTGAAGCTTTCTTT. It encodes CASSRDRLNTEAFF.

The chain has TRBV9 and TRBJ2-7, with a weak D call TRBD1 (7 bases). Germline CDR1 reads SGDLS; CDR2 reads YYNGEE. This CDR3 has 14 amino acids. Trimming took 7 bases from V and 0 from J, leaving 14 bases between them. The CDR3 coding sequence is TGTGCCAGCGGGGGGCAGGGGGTCTCCTACGAGCAGTACTTC. Translation gives CASGGQGVSYEQYF.

The genes are TRBV28 and TRBJ1-4; D gene unclear. The V gene lost 3 bases and the J gene lost 5 bases, with 10 bases spanning the gap. This CDR3 is built from 14 residues. Germline V lookup: CDR1 MDHEN, CDR2 SYDVKM. In DNA, the CDR3 is TGTGCCAGCAGTTTTAGAGGAGGGAATGAAAAACTGTTTTTT. Translation gives CASSFRGGNEKLFF. The full variable domain, with the rest looked up from reference TRBV28 and TRBJ1-4, is DVKVTQSSRYLVKRTGEKVFLECVQDMDHENMFWYRQDPGLGLRLIYFSYDVKMKEKGDIPEGYSVSREKKERFSLILESASTNQTSMYLCASSFRGGNEKLFFGSGTQLSVL.

V is TRBV3-1 (or the pseudogene TRBV3-2) and J is TRBJ2-7, with D possibly being TRBD2 (6 bases). Germline-derived CDR1 and CDR2 are LGHDT and YNNKEL (reference sequence). Trimming took off 4 bases at V and 3 bases at J, with 13 bases between the two ends. The CDR3 spans 14 residues. The CDR3, as DNA: TGTGCCAGCAGCCTAGCCGGGGGTTTCTACGAGCAGTACTTC. This codes for CASSLAGGFYEQYF.

CDR3 coding DNA: TGTGCCAGCAGCCAAGAAAGTTCGGTAGCGGGGTACAATGAGCAGTTCTTC. Amino acid sequence: CASSQESSVAGYNEQFF. This sequence joins TRBV4-2 and TRBJ2-1, with TRBD2 identical over 8 bases. CDR1 and CDR2 (germline): LGHNA, YNFKEQ. The CDR3 has 17 amino acids. V was pared by 0 bases and J by 4 bases, with 8 bases of the junction left unmatched.

V and J are TRBV7-9 and TRBJ2-3, with 10 bases lining up with TRBD2. V lost 7 bases and J lost 4; bases outside the gene matches: 8. CDR3 size: 15 residues. Germline loops: CDR1 SEHNR, CDR2 FQNEAQ (reference sequence). As DNA, the CDR3 is TGTGCCAGCACCCTCAGCGGGGGGGCGGCAGATACGCAGTATTTT. This codes for CASTLSGGAADTQYF.

The chain recombines TRBV11-2 with TRBJ1-1, with no clear D. The CDR3 has 12 amino acids. The V and J ends lost 5 bases and 7 bases respectively, with 11 bases between them. The germline gives CDR1 SGHAT, CDR2 FQNNGV. The CDR3 DNA reads TGTGCCAGCAGCCAACCGGCACGTGAAGCTTTCTTT. Protein: CASSQPAREAFF.

This chain uses TRBV11-2 with TRBJ1-6; the D gene is possibly TRBD1 (5 bases). There are 14 residues in the CDR3. V lost 2 bases to trimming and J lost 8 bases, with 10 bases between them. Germline loops: CDR1 SGHAT, CDR2 FQNNGV. CDR3 in DNA: TGTGCCAGCAGCTTAAGGGACTCACATTCACCCCTCCACTTT. Amino acid sequence: CASSLRDSHSPLHF.

The chain is built from TRBV24-1 and TRBJ2-5, with D unresolved. Between the trimmed V and J ends, which lost 0 bases and 1 base, there was a span of 8 bases. Germline CDR1 and CDR2: KGHDR and SFDVKD. This CDR3 is built from 15 residues. The CDR3 nucleotides read TGTGCCACCAGTGATTTGGTGGCAGCCCAAGAGACCCAGTACTTC. Protein: CATSDLVAAQETQYF.

The J gene is TRBJ2-7, the V gene TRBV7-9; tentatively, D is TRBD2 (6 bases). The length of the CDR3 is 17 residues. The germline gives CDR1 SEHNR, CDR2 FQNEAQ (reference sequence). The V end was cut by 2 bases, the J end by 0 bases, with 17 bases between. The CDR3 DNA reads as TGTGCCAGCAGCTTAATTGTTTGGGACTCCATCTCCTACGAGCAGTACTTC. Protein product: CASSLIVWDSISYEQYF.

J is TRBJ1-1 and V is TRBV7-2; possible D gene TRBD1, 5 bases. The germline CDR1 and CDR2 sequences are SGHTA and FQGNSA. The CDR3 spans 13 residues. The ends were cut back, 5 bases at V and 7 bases at J, with 14 bases in the middle. CDR3 residues: CASSPGLIGEAFF. In DNA, the CDR3 is TGTGCCAGCAGCCCGGGACTCATAGGTGAAGCTTTCTTT.

The rearrangement uses TRBV7-2 and TRBJ1-4; TRBD1 might be the D (6 bases). With 5 bases removed from V and 4 bases from J, the gap between germline ends came to 14 bases. The CDR3 totals 15 residues. Per the germline V gene, CDR1 is SGHTA and CDR2 is FQGNSA. In DNA, the CDR3 is TGTGCCAGCAGCCTCTGGACAGCTAGTAATGAAAAACTGTTTTTT. This gives the protein CASSLWTASNEKLFF.

This chain joins TRBV19 and TRBJ1-4; D possibly corresponds to TRBD1 (5 bases). V was trimmed by 7 bases and J by 5 bases, leaving 14 bases between them. CDR1 LNHDA and CDR2 SQIVND come from the germline V gene (reference sequence). The CDR3 is 14 amino acids. The CDR3 coding sequence is TGTGCCAGTATCTCGGGACGGAGAAATGAAAAACTGTTTTTT. Translation gives CASISGRRNEKLFF.

This chain links TRBV4-2 with TRBJ1-4, with D hard to call. The V gene's germline CDR1 is LGHNA and CDR2 YNFKEQ. The CDR3 has 14 residues. Trimming removed 0 bases at V and 7 bases at J, with 9 bases between. CDR3 loop: CASSQEGPSEKLFF. The CDR3 DNA reads as TGTGCCAGCAGCCAAGAGGGTCCGAGTGAAAAACTGTTTTTT.

This clone was seen a few times. J is TRBJ1-4 and V is TRBV28; no definite D call. With 2 bases removed from V and 8 bases from J, the gap between germline ends came to 18 bases. The germline V gene encodes CDR1 MDHEN and CDR2 SYDVKM. The CDR3 runs to 16 residues. The CDR3: CASSLGVRGHGEKLFF. The CDR3 nucleotides are TGTGCCAGCAGTTTAGGCGTACGTGGTCATGGGGAAAAACTGTTTTTT.

The chain combines TRBV7-3 with TRBJ2-1; D gene uncertain. Germline V gene lookup returns CDR1 SGHTA and CDR2 FQGTGA. The CDR3 covers 12 residues. The germline V and J ends were trimmed by 3 bases and 6 bases, with 6 bases remaining between them. In DNA form, the CDR3 reads TGTGCCAGCAGCTTTCCCCCCAATGAGCAGTTCTTC. Translating gives CASSFPPNEQFF.

The V call is TRBV5-8, the J call TRBJ1-2; the D is unclear. V dropped 4 bases and J dropped 3 bases, with 19 bases sitting between them. Germline assignment: CDR1 SGHTS and CDR2 YDEGEE. The CDR3 covers 16 residues. The CDR3 DNA sequence: TGTGCCAGCAGCCGCCGGCGGGCGGGCGCGGACTATGGCTACACCTTC. It yields the protein CASSRRRAGADYGYTF.

The CDR3 sequence: CASSYKESTEAFF. DNA for the CDR3: TGTGCCAGCAGTTACAAGGAATCCACTGAAGCTTTCTTT. This chain connects TRBV6-5 to TRBJ1-1; D unclear. V was trimmed by 2 bases and J by 4 bases, leaving 8 bases between them. This CDR3 contains 13 residues. Germline loops: CDR1 MNHEY, CDR2 SVGAGI.

This sequence joins TRBV12-3 or TRBV12-4 and TRBJ1-1; the D is unclear. V was cut by 6 bases and J by 2 bases, with 10 bases left in between. This CDR3 is 13 amino acids long. The CDR3 sequence is CASSRARNTEAFF. The CDR3 DNA follows: TGTGCCAGCAGCCGAGCCAGAAACACTGAAGCTTTCTTT.

Written as DNA, the CDR3 is TGTGCCAGCAGCCCAGGGCCTACTAGTCTCCTTGAGCAGTTCTTC. As protein: CASSPGPTSLLEQFF. The J gene is TRBJ2-1, the V gene TRBV7-3; D is perhaps TRBD1 or TRBD2 (5 bases each). CDR3 size: 15 residues. V lost 5 bases and J 9 bases, leaving 20 bases between the germline ends. Germline CDR1 reads SGHTA; CDR2 reads FQGTGA. Variable domain in full (rest from reference TRBV7-3 and TRBJ2-1): GAGVSQTPSNKVTEKGKYVELRCDPISGHTALYWYRQSLGQGPEFLIYFQGTGAADDSGLPNDRFFAVRPEGSVSTLKIQRTERGDSAVYLCASSPGPTSLLEQFFGPGTRLTVL.

This CDR3 reads CASSPASRQGGQETQYF. The CDR3 DNA is TGCGCCAGCAGTCCAGCCTCGAGACAGGGCGGCCAAGAGACCCAGTACTTC. V is TRBV5-1 and J is TRBJ2-5; 7 bases are a match to TRBD1. The germline CDR1 and CDR2 sequences are SGHRS and YFSETQ. Trimming at V came to 5 bases and at J to 1 base, leaving 14 bases not matched to a gene. The CDR3 is 17 amino acids.

This chain links TRBV15 with TRBJ1-5; 8 nucleotides align to TRBD1. CDR3 length: 16 residues. CDR1 and CDR2 (germline): LNHNV, YYDKDF (reference sequence). The J segment lost 0 bases and the V segment lost 3 bases, leaving 4 bases of the junction unmatched. This CDR3 is CATSSWTGNSNQPQHF. CDR3 in DNA: TGTGCCACCAGCAGTTGGACAGGGAATAGCAATCAGCCCCAGCATTTT.

The chain has TRBV30 and TRBJ2-3, with TRBD2 matching over 12 bases. The germline V gene encodes CDR1 GTSNPN and CDR2 SVGIG (reference sequence). J gave up 5 bases and V 8 bases, and 8 bases lay outside the gene matches. The CDR3 sequence is 14 residues long. The CDR3 is CAHSLAGGRDTQYF. CDR3 nucleotide sequence: TGTGCCCACTCCCTAGCGGGAGGGCGAGATACGCAGTATTTT.

The V and J genes are TRBV19 and TRBJ1-1, with D possibly being TRBD1 (6 bases). There are 14 residues in the CDR3. The ends were cut back, 3 bases at V and 0 bases at J, with 8 bases in the middle. The germline V gene has CDR1 LNHDA and CDR2 SQIVND (reference sequence). This CDR3 reads CASSMDRLNTEAFF. DNA for the CDR3: TGTGCCAGTAGTATGGACAGATTGAACACTGAAGCTTTCTTT.